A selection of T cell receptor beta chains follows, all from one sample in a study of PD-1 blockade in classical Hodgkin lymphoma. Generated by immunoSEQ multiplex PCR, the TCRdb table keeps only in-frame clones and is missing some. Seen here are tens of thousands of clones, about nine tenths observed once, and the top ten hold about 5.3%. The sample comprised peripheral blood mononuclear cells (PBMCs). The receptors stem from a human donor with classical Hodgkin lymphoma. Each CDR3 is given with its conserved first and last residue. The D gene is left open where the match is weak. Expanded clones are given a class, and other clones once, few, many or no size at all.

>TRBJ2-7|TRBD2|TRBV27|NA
TGTGCCAGCAGTTTAGGCGGGAGCTACGAGCAGTACTTC
CASSLGGSYEQYF
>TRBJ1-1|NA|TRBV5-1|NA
TGCGCCAGCAGCGCGGGACGGATGAACACTGAAGCTTTCTTT
CASSAGRMNTEAFF
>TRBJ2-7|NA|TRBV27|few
TGTGCCAGCACCGACGCATGGACCGAGGAGCAGTACTTC
CASTDAWTEEQYF
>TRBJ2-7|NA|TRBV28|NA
TGTGCCAGCAGTATCCCTATCCGAGGGCACGAGCAGTACTTC
CASSIPIRGHEQYF
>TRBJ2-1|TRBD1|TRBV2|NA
TGTGCCAGCAGTGTAATTGCGACAGGGGTCAGGAATGAGCAGTTCTTC
CASSVIATGVRNEQFF
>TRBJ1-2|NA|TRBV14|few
TGTGCCAGCAGCCAAGCGGGGGTTCATGGCTACACCTTC
CASSQAGVHGYTF
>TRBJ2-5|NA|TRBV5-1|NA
TGCGCCAGCAGCTTGGCGGGGGCCCAAGAGACCCAGTACTTC
CASSLAGAQETQYF
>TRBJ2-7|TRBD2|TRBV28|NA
TGTGCCAGCCACGCTAGCGGTAAAATCTCCTACGAGCAGTACTTC
CASHASGKISYEQYF
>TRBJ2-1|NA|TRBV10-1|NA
TGCGCCAGCAGTGAGTCGGGCACATCCTCCTACAATGAGCAGTTCTTC
CASSESGTSSYNEQFF
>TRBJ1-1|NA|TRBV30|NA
TGTGCCTGGAGTGAGATGGGGGGAGGCACTGAAGCTTTCTTT
CAWSEMGGGTEAFF
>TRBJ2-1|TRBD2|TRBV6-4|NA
TGTGCCAGCAGTGACTCGACTAGCGGGGCCAATGAGCAGTTCTTC
CASSDSTSGANEQFF
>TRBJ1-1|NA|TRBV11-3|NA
TGTGCCAGCAGTCCCACACGATTCACTGAAGCTTTCTTT
CASSPTRFTEAFF
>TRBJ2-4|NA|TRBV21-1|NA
TGTGCCAGCGGCCTACCAGGGGTCGGAGCCAAAAACATTCAGTACTTC
CASGLPGVGAKNIQYF
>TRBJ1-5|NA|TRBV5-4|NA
TGTGCCAGCAGCTTGTGGGGCAATCAGCCCCAGCATTTT
CASSLWGNQPQHF
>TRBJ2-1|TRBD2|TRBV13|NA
TGTGCCAGCAGCTTACACCCAGCGGGAGTTTGGAATGAGCAGTTCTTC
CASSLHPAGVWNEQFF
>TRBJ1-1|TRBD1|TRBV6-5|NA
TGTGCCAGCAGTTACCCAGGGGGAACTGAAGCTTTCTTT
CASSYPGGTEAFF
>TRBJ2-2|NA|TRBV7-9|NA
TGTGCCAGCAGCTTAGCCTACGGGGAGCTGTTTTTT
CASSLAYGELFF
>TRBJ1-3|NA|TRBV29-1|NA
TGCAGCGTTGAAGATAGAAGCCTCGGAAACACCATATATTTT
CSVEDRSLGNTIYF
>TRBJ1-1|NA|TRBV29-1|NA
TGCAGCGTCGGGGGGGCAGGAATGAACACTGAAGCTTTCTTT
CSVGGAGMNTEAFF
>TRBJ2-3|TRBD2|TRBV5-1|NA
TGCGCCAGCAGCTTGGGTGGACTAGCTGATACGCAGTATTTT
CASSLGGLADTQYF
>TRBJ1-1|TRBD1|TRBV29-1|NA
TGCAGCGCCTTGGGACAGGGTAACACTGAAGCTTTCTTT
CSALGQGNTEAFF
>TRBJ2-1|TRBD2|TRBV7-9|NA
TGTGCCAGCAGCCTCCTTTGGGGGGGAGGCTCCTACAATGAGCAGTTCTTC
CASSLLWGGGSYNEQFF
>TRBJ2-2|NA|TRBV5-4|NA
TGTGCCAGCAGCTGGACGAACACCGGGGAGCTGTTTTTT
CASSWTNTGELFF
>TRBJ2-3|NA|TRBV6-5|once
TGTGCCAGCAGCCCACAGGCGAGCACAGATACGCAGTATTTT
CASSPQASTDTQYF
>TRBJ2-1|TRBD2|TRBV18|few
TGTGCCAGCTCACATCCAGCGGGAAACAATGAGCAGTTCTTC
CASSHPAGNNEQFF
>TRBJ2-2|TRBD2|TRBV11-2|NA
TGTGCCAGCAGCCGAGGGACTAGCGGGAGATTGGGCACCGGGGAGCTGTTTTTT
CASSRGTSGRLGTGELFF
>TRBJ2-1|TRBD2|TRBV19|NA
TGTGCCAGTAGTATCTGGACTAGCGGGAGGGCCGACAATGAGCAGTTCTTC
CASSIWTSGRADNEQFF
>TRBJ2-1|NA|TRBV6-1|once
TGTGCCAGCTTAAAACGGGAGAGGGTCAATGAGCAGTTCTTC
CASLKRERVNEQFF
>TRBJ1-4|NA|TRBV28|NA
TGTGCCAGCAGTTCGGCGGGAAAACTGTTTTTT
CASSSAGKLFF
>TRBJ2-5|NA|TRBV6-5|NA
TGTGCCAGCAAGCGGCAAGAGACCCAGTACTTC
CASKRQETQYF
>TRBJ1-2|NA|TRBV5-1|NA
TGCGCCAGCAGCTTGGATCGGGAGGTTTATGGCTACACCTTC
CASSLDREVYGYTF
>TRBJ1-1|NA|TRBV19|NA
TGTGCCAGTAGTCCCCCTAGGGGATGGGACACTGAAGCTTTCTTT
CASSPPRGWDTEAFF
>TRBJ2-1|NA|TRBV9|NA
TGTGCCAGCAGCGTAGCGGGAGAGGGCTACAATGAGCAGTTCTTC
CASSVAGEGYNEQFF
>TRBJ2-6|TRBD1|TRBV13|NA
TGTGCCAGCAGCTTAGGGGGACAGGGGGACTCTGGGGCCAACGTCCTGACTTTC
CASSLGGQGDSGANVLTF
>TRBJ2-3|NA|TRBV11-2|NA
TGTGCCAGCAGCCCCAGGAGGGTCACAGATACGCAGTATTTT
CASSPRRVTDTQYF
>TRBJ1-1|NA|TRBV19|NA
TGTGCCAGTAGGGGTCCCGGACGGAACACTGAAGCTTTCTTT
CASRGPGRNTEAFF
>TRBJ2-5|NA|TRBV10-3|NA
TGTGCCATCCGGGGAGTTGGGGTCGAGGAGACCCAGTACTTC
CAIRGVGVEETQYF
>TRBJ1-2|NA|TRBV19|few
TGTGCCAGTAGTATTAGAGGAGTATCCGGCTACACCTTC
CASSIRGVSGYTF
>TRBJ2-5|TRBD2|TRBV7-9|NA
TGTGCCAGCAGCTTCTGGACTAGCGGTGTAGAGACCCAGTACTTC
CASSFWTSGVETQYF
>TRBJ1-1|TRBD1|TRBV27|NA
TGTGCCAGCAGTTTATACAGGGGCGGATTATTCACTGAAGCTTTCTTT
CASSLYRGGLFTEAFF
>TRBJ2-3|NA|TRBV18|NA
TGTGCCAGCTCCCCCTCGACGGCTCCCACAGATACGCAGTATTTT
CASSPSTAPTDTQYF